The 30 T cell receptor beta chains reported below all come from one sample, sequenced in a study of blood T cell repertoires in COVID-19. Libraries were prepared by immunoSEQ multiplex PCR; TCRdb keeps only in-frame clonotypes and omits some of them. Of 25,000 to 35,000 clones in the sample, around 87% were seen once. The material sequenced was peripheral blood. These receptors were taken from a man older than 75 with acute or convalescent COVID-19.

The chain links TRBV30 to TRBJ1-6; TRBD1 might be the D (6 bases). Germline V gene data show CDR1 as GTSNPN and CDR2 as SVGIG (reference sequence). Trimming shortened V by 2 bases and J by 7 bases, and 9 bases separated the two germline ends. This CDR3 has 13 residues. CDR3 in amino acids: CAWSPQGNSPLHF. In DNA, the CDR3 is TGTGCCTGGAGTCCGCAGGGGAATTCACCCCTCCACTTT.

The genes are TRBV9 and TRBJ1-2; the match to TRBD1 covers 7 bases. This CDR3 spans 15 amino acids. Trimming removed 2 bases from V and 3 bases from J; junction bases left unmatched: 7. Per germline, CDR1 SGDLS and CDR2 YYNGEE. CDR3 nucleotides: TGTGCCAGCAGCGTGCGACAGGGTTTGGACTATGGCTACACCTTC. As protein: CASSVRQGLDYGYTF.

This clone came up once. The chain couples TRBV12-3 or TRBV12-4 to TRBJ1-4; D uncertain. Between the trimmed V and J ends, which lost 5 bases and 8 bases, there was a span of 12 bases. There are 13 residues in the CDR3. The CDR3 DNA follows: TGTGCCAGCAGTCGGCAGGTTCGGGAAAAACTGTTTTTT. Protein: CASSRQVREKLFF.

The chain joins TRBV28 to TRBJ2-2; D is undetermined. Trimming cost V 0 bases and J 6 bases, with 11 bases left between them. CDR3 length: 15 amino acids. Germline CDR1 and CDR2: MDHEN and SYDVKM. The DNA of the CDR3 is TGTGCCAGCAGTTTATGGGGCAGGTTGTCCGGGGAGCTGTTTTTT. This codes for CASSLWGRLSGELFF.

V is TRBV5-6 and J is TRBJ2-5, with D possibly being TRBD2 (6 bases). CDR3 length equals 14 residues. V lost 3 bases to trimming and J lost 2 bases, with 11 bases between them. In germline, CDR1 is SGHDT, CDR2 YYEEEE. The CDR3 loop is CASSYAGRQETQYF. The CDR3 bases are TGTGCCAGCAGCTACGCAGGGAGGCAAGAGACCCAGTACTTC.

This sequence joins TRBV15 and TRBJ2-7; 7 bases agree with TRBD1. J gave up 5 bases and V 3 bases, and 7 bases lay outside the gene matches. CDR3 length: 14 residues. CDR1 and CDR2 from the germline V gene are LNHNV and YYDKDF (reference sequence). Here the CDR3 reads CATSSMTGINEQYF. The CDR3 DNA follows: TGTGCCACCAGCAGCATGACAGGGATCAACGAGCAGTACTTC.

The rearrangement uses TRBV7-7 and TRBJ2-7; D gene uncertain. Per the germline V gene, CDR1 is SSHAT and CDR2 is FNYEAQ (reference sequence). V was trimmed by 8 bases and J by 4 bases, leaving 12 bases between them. The CDR3 sequence is 12 residues long. CDR3 in DNA: TGTGCCAGCGGCCCAGGCCCGTACGAGCAGTACTTC. Amino acids: CASGPGPYEQYF.

The gene calls are TRBV9 and TRBJ2-3; 7 bases match TRBD1. There are 16 residues in the CDR3. Germline CDR1 is SGDLS and CDR2 is YYNGEE. V shed 0 bases, J shed 0 bases, and the junction held 4 bases outside the gene matches. This chain's CDR3 is CASSVADRVSTDTQYF. The DNA of the CDR3 is TGTGCCAGCAGCGTAGCTGACAGGGTAAGCACAGATACGCAGTATTTT.

The rearrangement joins TRBV30 to TRBJ2-2; D possibly corresponds to TRBD1 (6 bases). This CDR3 contains 15 residues. From germline, CDR1 is GTSNPN and CDR2 SVGIG (reference sequence). V dropped 4 bases and J dropped 1 base, with 13 bases sitting between them. The CDR3 region has the DNA TGTGCCTGGAAAACCAAGGGACAGAACACCGGGGAGCTGTTTTTT. As protein: CAWKTKGQNTGELFF.

V usage is TRBV18 and J usage is TRBJ2-1; TRBD2 agrees at 11 bases. V shed 3 bases and J 7 bases; nucleotides not matched to a gene: 8. The CDR3 loop spans 16 amino acids. Germline loops: CDR1 KGHSH, CDR2 LQKENI. The DNA for the CDR3 is TGTGCCAGCTCACCTGTAGCGGGGGGGCTGGCGAATGAGCAGTTCTTC. Translating it yields CASSPVAGGLANEQFF.

The chain recombines TRBV3-1 (or the pseudogene TRBV3-2) with TRBJ2-2; D ambiguous. V lost 11 bases and J lost 1, with 5 bases in between. CDR3 length: 11 amino acids. Germline lookup yields CDR1 LGHDT and CDR2 YNNKEL (reference sequence). The CDR3: CAAQNTGELFF. CDR3 DNA sequence: TGTGCCGCACAGAACACCGGGGAGCTGTTTTTT.

The chain links TRBV7-2 to TRBJ2-1; D remains ambiguous. V dropped 2 bases and J dropped 0 bases, with 8 bases sitting between them. The CDR3 consists of 15 residues. Per germline, CDR1 SGHTA and CDR2 FQGNSA. CDR3 in amino acids: CASSLKPGSYNEQFF. CDR3 coding DNA: TGTGCCAGCAGCTTAAAACCCGGCTCCTACAATGAGCAGTTCTTC.

The gene calls are TRBV15 and TRBJ2-7, with TRBD1 identical over 8 bases. The V and J ends lost 5 bases and 5 bases, in that order; junction bases with no gene match: 11. The germline CDR1 and CDR2 sequences are LNHNV and YYDKDF (reference sequence). The CDR3 contains 15 residues. Written as DNA, the CDR3 is TGTGCCACCAGCCGGACAGGGAACCGGCGTAACGAGCAGTACTTC. It is translated as CATSRTGNRRNEQYF.

Only one count was recorded for this clone. One end of the junction is discordant with germline, which a read error may explain. The chain recombines TRBV10-3 with TRBJ1-1; 7 bases match TRBD1. Germline V gene sequence: CDR1 ENHRY, CDR2 SYGVKD. The CDR3 runs to 15 residues. The CDR3 region is CAIGDSQTGLTEAFF. The DNA for the CDR3 is TGTGCCATCGGTGATTCCCAGACAGGGTTGACTGAAGCTTTCTTT.

The genes are TRBV27 and TRBJ1-6; 9 bases fit TRBD1. The length of the CDR3 is 14 residues. Trimming at V came to 5 bases and at J to 8 bases, leaving 4 bases not matched to a gene. Per germline, CDR1 MNHEY and CDR2 SMNVEV (reference sequence). The CDR3 region is CASSPGTGHSPLHF. CDR3 bases: TGTGCCAGCAGTCCCGGGACAGGGCATTCACCCCTCCACTTT.

This chain connects TRBV10-1 to TRBJ2-5; no definite D call. Germline values: CDR1 WNHNN, CDR2 SYGVQD (reference sequence). CDR3 length: 15 amino acids. Trimming left V 3 bases short and J 2 bases short, with 13 bases between. CDR3 in amino acids: CASSDFLGSQETQYF. CDR3 DNA sequence: TGCGCCAGCAGTGATTTTTTGGGCAGTCAAGAGACCCAGTACTTC.

This chain links TRBV2 with TRBJ2-1, with no clear D. The CDR3 covers 15 residues. CDR1 and CDR2 (germline): SNHLY, FYNNEI. V was shortened by 5 bases and J by 5 bases, with 16 bases between the two germline ends. CDR3 in amino acids: CASSPGRKSHNEQFF. CDR3 nucleotides: TGTGCCAGCAGTCCTGGGCGAAAGAGTCACAATGAGCAGTTCTTC.

The CDR3 DNA sequence: TGTGCCAGCAGTCAGTTAGGGGTGGTAAATCAGCCCCAGCATTTT. Amino acids: CASSQLGVVNQPQHF. The chain combines TRBV5-8 with TRBJ1-5, with D possibly TRBD1 on 5 matching bases. Germline loops: CDR1 SGHTS, CDR2 YDEGEE. With 5 bases removed from V and 4 bases from J, the gap between germline ends came to 16 bases. This CDR3 has 15 amino acids.

This clone was observed once. The genes are TRBV1 and TRBJ1-6; TRBD1 reflects the table's D call only, with no check against the DNA. TRBV1 is noted as a pseudogene. The CDR3 is 16 amino acids. The CDR3 loop is CTSSQPGGGEDSPLHF. The CDR3 DNA reads TGCACCAGCAGCCAACCAGGAGGGGGCGAGGATTCACCCCTCCACTTT.

The rearrangement uses TRBV4-1 and TRBJ2-3; a weak D match, TRBD2 (6 bases). This CDR3 region has 15 residues. Germline lookup yields CDR1 MGHRA and CDR2 YSYEKL. The V end was cut by 0 bases, the J end by 1 base, with 8 bases between. The DNA of the CDR3 is TGCGCCAGCAGCCAAGATCCGGGGGGCACAGATACGCAGTATTTT. Amino acids: CASSQDPGGTDTQYF.

V is TRBV27 and J is TRBJ2-7; D not resolved. The CDR3 covers 15 residues. With 6 bases removed from V and 5 bases from J, the gap between germline ends came to 20 bases. Germline CDR1 is MNHEY and CDR2 is SMNVEV (reference sequence). The CDR3 region is CASSPTLRYGDEQYF. The CDR3 bases are TGTGCCAGCAGCCCCACCCTGAGGTACGGCGACGAGCAGTACTTC.

The CDR3 reads CASSVGDMNTEAFF. The CDR3 DNA reads as TGTGCCAGCAGCGTAGGGGACATGAACACTGAAGCTTTCTTT. The chain is built from TRBV9 and TRBJ1-1, with D perhaps matching TRBD1 (6 bases). V lost 0 bases and J 0 bases, leaving 6 bases between the germline ends. In germline, CDR1 is SGDLS, CDR2 YYNGEE. The CDR3 has 14 residues.

The chain couples TRBV5-1 to TRBJ2-7; 11 bases line up with TRBD2. The CDR3 totals 15 residues. Germline loops: CDR1 SGHRS, CDR2 YFSETQ. The V gene end was trimmed by 2 bases and the J gene end by 0 bases; junction bases not matched to a gene: 1. CDR3: CASSLGTSGSYEQYF. The CDR3 region has the DNA TGCGCCAGCAGCTTAGGGACTAGCGGCTCCTACGAGCAGTACTTC. The full variable domain, its missing parts supplied by reference TRBV5-1 and TRBJ2-7, is KAGVTQTPRYLIKTRGQQVTLSCSPISGHRSVSWYQQTPGQGLQFLFEYFSETQRNKGNFPGRFSGRQFSNSRSEMNVSTLELGDSALYLCASSLGTSGSYEQYFGPGTRLTVT.

V gene TRBV5-4 combines with J gene TRBJ2-1; 9 nucleotides line up with TRBD2. From germline, CDR1 is SGHNT and CDR2 YYREEE (reference sequence). J was trimmed by 4 bases and V by 5 bases; bases with no gene match: 7. CDR3 length: 15 amino acids. The chain's CDR3 is CASRSRGGVYNEQFF. The CDR3 DNA follows: TGTGCCAGCAGATCGCGCGGGGGGGTTTACAATGAGCAGTTCTTC.

J is TRBJ2-5 and V is TRBV18, with 8 bases that match TRBD1. V lost 3 bases, J lost 5 bases, and 8 bases stayed unmatched. Germline CDR1 and CDR2: KGHSH and LQKENI. The CDR3 spans 15 residues. As DNA, the CDR3 is TGTGCCAGCTCACCTGACCAGGGGGCGCGGGAGACCCAGTACTTC. Translating gives CASSPDQGARETQYF.

The chain carries TRBV29-1 and TRBJ1-1; D not resolved. CDR1 is SQVTM, CDR2 ANQGSEA, per germline. The CDR3 extends over 10 amino acids. The V end was cut by 7 bases, the J end by 7 bases, with 10 bases between. CDR3 sequence (DNA): TGCAGCGCCTTGATTAGTGAAGCTTTCTTT. Translating it yields CSALISEAFF.

The V and J genes are TRBV27 and TRBJ2-1; no reliable D call. This CDR3 comprises 17 residues. The germline V gene encodes CDR1 MNHEY and CDR2 SMNVEV (reference sequence). Trimming removed 5 bases from V and 1 base from J, with 18 bases in between. The CDR3 DNA sequence: TGTGCCAGCAGTCCAAACAAGGAGACTCCTTCCTACAATGAGCAGTTCTTC. Translating gives CASSPNKETPSYNEQFF.

This sequence joins TRBV29-1 and TRBJ1-2, with D possibly matching TRBD1 (6 bases). The CDR3 extends over 14 amino acids. V was trimmed by 4 bases and J by 0 bases, leaving 12 bases between them. The germline V gene has CDR1 SQVTM and CDR2 ANQGSEA. The CDR3 coding sequence is TGCAGCGTTGTCGGACAGCTAACTAACTATGGCTACACCTTC. The encoded protein is CSVVGQLTNYGYTF.

This sequence joins TRBV21-1 and TRBJ1-1; TRBD1 is the table's D call, not checked against the DNA. TRBV21-1 is marked as a pseudogene. The CDR3 extends over 16 amino acids. The CDR3 is CASSKPGTGKGTEAFF. The CDR3 nucleotides read TGTGCCAGCAGCAAACCCGGGACAGGGAAGGGGACTGAAGCTTTCTTT.

Worth noting for this clone: Sequence at one end of the junction differs from germline and may be a read error. The gene calls are TRBV5-5 and TRBJ1-6; D possibly corresponds to TRBD1 (6 bases). Germline CDR1 SGHKS, CDR2 YYEKEE (reference sequence). This CDR3 is built from 15 residues. CDR3 amino acids: CVSSKGELLSSPLHF. The CDR3, as DNA: TGTGTCAGCAGCAAGGGGGAATTGTTGAGTTCACCCCTCCACTTT. The full variable domain, with the rest looked up from reference TRBV5-5 and TRBJ1-6, is DAGVTQSPTHLIKTRGQQVTLRCSPISGHKSVSWYQQVLGQGPQFIFQYYEKEERGRGNFPDRFSARQFPNYSSELNVNALLLGDSALYLCVSSKGELLSSPLHFGNGTRLTVT.